These 20 T cell receptor beta chains were all obtained from the same sample, sequenced in a study of cytomegalovirus exposure and HLA in healthy donors. PCR employed 60 Vbeta and 13 Jbeta primers. Profiling relied on immunoSEQ multiplex PCR, and the TCRdb table lists in-frame clones only, not all of them. The sample gives 100,000 to 150,000 clones, around four fifths of which show up once; roughly 20% is in the top ten. The material sequenced was PBMCs. Receptors were obtained from a man aged 18 to 35 in good health and CMV-seropositive.

The rearrangement links TRBV5-1 to TRBJ2-3; 9 bases are a match to TRBD2. V was pared by 0 bases and J by 4 bases, with 6 bases of the junction left unmatched. This CDR3 is built from 16 residues. Per the germline V gene, CDR1 is SGHRS and CDR2 is YFSETQ. Here the CDR3 DNA reads TGCGCCAGCAGCTTGGTGCGGGGGGGCAAGTCAGATACGCAGTATTTT. Translating it yields CASSLVRGGKSDTQYF.

This clone showed up just once. The chain combines TRBV19 with TRBJ1-1, with TRBD1 matching 8 bases. The germline gives CDR1 LNHDA, CDR2 SQIVND (reference sequence). This CDR3 region has 14 residues. V was pared by 5 bases and J by 1 base, with 3 bases of the junction left unmatched. This CDR3 is CASSSGQGNTEAFF. As DNA, the CDR3 is TGTGCCAGTAGTTCCGGACAGGGGAACACTGAAGCTTTCTTT.

This clone was counted a few times. This chain connects TRBV10-2 to TRBJ2-7; possibly TRBD2 for D (6 bases). The CDR3 is 12 residues long. Germline loops: CDR1 WSHSY, CDR2 SAAADI. V lost 10 bases and J lost 7, with 17 bases in between. Here the CDR3 reads CATLLGGREQYF. CDR3 nucleotides: TGCGCCACTCTTCTGGGGGGAAGGGAGCAGTACTTC.

The chain recombines TRBV27 with TRBJ1-2, with D unclear. The V end lost 6 bases, the J end lost 4 bases, and 9 bases lay between the germline ends. Germline V lookup: CDR1 MNHEY, CDR2 SMNVEV (reference sequence). CDR3 length: 12 residues. CDR3 bases: TGTGCCAGCAGAAACCCCAGCTATGGCTACACCTTC. Translation gives CASRNPSYGYTF.

The chain recombines TRBV7-6 with TRBJ1-1; 10 bases are shared with TRBD1. The CDR3 contains 15 residues. Trimming cost V 5 bases and J 1 base; bases outside gene matches: 4. Germline CDR1 reads SGHVS; CDR2 reads FNYEAQ. In nucleotides, the CDR3 is TGTGCCAGCAGCGAGGGACAGGGGAGGAACACTGAAGCTTTCTTT. Translated: CASSEGQGRNTEAFF.

The chain employs TRBV25-1 and TRBJ1-5; a weak D match, TRBD1 (5 bases). This CDR3 contains 13 residues. The germline V and J ends were trimmed by 8 bases and 2 bases, with 10 bases remaining between them. Germline-derived CDR1 and CDR2 are MGHDK and SYGVNS. The CDR3 region has the DNA TGTGCCAGCGGGGGGGAGGGCAATCAGCCCCAGCATTTT. Its protein product is CASGGEGNQPQHF.

V is TRBV9 and J is TRBJ2-5; no reliable D call. The CDR3 contains 13 residues. From germline, CDR1 is SGDLS and CDR2 YYNGEE. V gave up 1 base and J gave up 5 bases, with 9 bases separating them. The CDR3 region has the DNA TGTGCCAGCAGCGTATCAGGTGGGGAGACCCAGTACTTC. Translated, it gives CASSVSGGETQYF.

This clone was observed a single time. The rearrangement joins TRBV19 to TRBJ2-5; D may be TRBD1 (5 bases). The CDR3 has 13 amino acids. V shed 10 bases and J shed 9 bases, with 21 bases lying between them. In germline, CDR1 is LNHDA, CDR2 SQIVND (reference sequence). The CDR3 reads CATNRSPQEAQYF. The CDR3 nucleotides read TGTGCCACCAACAGGAGCCCCCAAGAAGCCCAGTACTTC.

This chain connects TRBV19 to TRBJ2-7, with 11 bases aligning to TRBD2. The CDR3 extends over 17 amino acids. CDR1 and CDR2 from the germline V gene are LNHDA and SQIVND (reference sequence). Germline trimming cut 3 bases from V and 1 base from J; bases unmatched to any gene: 8. Here the CDR3 reads CASSIPRTSGSSYEQYF. As DNA, the CDR3 is TGTGCCAGTAGTATTCCTCGGACTAGCGGGTCTTCCTACGAGCAGTACTTC.

V gene TRBV7-9 combines with J gene TRBJ2-7; a weak D match, TRBD1 (6 bases). V was trimmed by 0 bases and J by 2 bases, leaving 8 bases between them. Germline loops: CDR1 SEHNR, CDR2 FQNEAQ (reference sequence). The CDR3 is 14 residues long. CDR3: CASSLAGAAYEQYF. Written as DNA, the CDR3 is TGTGCCAGCAGCTTAGCGGGGGCTGCCTACGAGCAGTACTTC.

The chain links TRBV7-2 to TRBJ1-2; D remains ambiguous. CDR3 length: 14 amino acids. Per the germline V gene, CDR1 is SGHTA and CDR2 is FQGNSA. V dropped 5 bases and J dropped 8 bases, with 18 bases sitting between them. CDR3 loop: CASSTYIQAMGYTF. The CDR3 region has the DNA TGTGCCAGCAGCACCTACATTCAGGCGATGGGCTACACCTTC.

This chain connects TRBV10-3 to TRBJ1-2; D gene ambiguous. CDR3 length: 12 residues. The germline V gene encodes CDR1 ENHRY and CDR2 SYGVKD. With 4 bases removed from V and 4 bases from J, the gap between germline ends came to 7 bases. CDR3 nucleotides: TGTGCCATCAGTGTCGAGGTCTATGGCTACACCTTC. Translating gives CAISVEVYGYTF.

This clone was counted a single time. The chain links TRBV7-6 to TRBJ2-3, with D uncertain. The CDR3 covers 15 residues. Germline CDR1 reads SGHVS; CDR2 reads FNYEAQ. The germline V and J ends were trimmed by 1 base and 1 base, with 9 bases remaining between them. Here the CDR3 reads CASSLVQPGTDTQYF. For the CDR3, the DNA is TGTGCCAGCAGCTTAGTACAGCCTGGCACAGATACGCAGTATTTT.

This clone has only one observation. The chain uses TRBV10-3 and TRBJ2-3, with TRBD2 identical over 12 bases. Germline V lookup: CDR1 ENHRY, CDR2 SYGVKD. Trimming took 0 bases from V and 4 from J; bases not matched to a gene: 2. This CDR3 has 16 amino acids. The CDR3 sequence: CAISESTSGGSDTQYF. CDR3 in DNA: TGTGCCATCAGTGAGTCTACTAGCGGGGGGTCAGATACGCAGTATTTT.

Comments on this clone: One end of the junction does not line up with germline, which may come from a read error. V is TRBV13 and J is TRBJ2-7, with D perhaps matching TRBD1 (6 bases). The CDR3 totals 13 residues. CDR1 and CDR2 from the germline V gene are PRHDT and FYEKMQ (reference sequence). The CDR3 region is CASSQSGTLDHLF. For the CDR3, the DNA is TGTGCCAGCAGCCAAAGTGGGACACTTGATCATTTGTTC.

V is TRBV21-1 and J is TRBJ1-5; the table's D call, TRBD1, was not checked against the DNA. TRBV21-1 is a recognized pseudogene. This CDR3 is built from 17 residues. CDR3 sequence reads: CASSGSRPTTGYQPQHF. CDR3 coding DNA: TGTGCCAGCAGCGGATCCCGTCCAACTACAGGCTACCAGCCCCAGCATTTT.

The chain uses TRBV9 and TRBJ1-2, with D uncertain. This CDR3 is 12 amino acids long. Per the germline V gene, CDR1 is SGDLS and CDR2 is YYNGEE. Trimming pared 4 bases from V and 10 bases from J, leaving 14 bases between. The CDR3: CASSPRAGYYTF. The CDR3 DNA reads TGTGCCAGCAGCCCCCGTGCCGGGTACTACACCTTC.

This clone was observed once. The chain carries TRBV27 and TRBJ2-7, with TRBD1 matching over 11 bases. After removal of 3 bases from V and 3 bases from J, the junction contained 4 bases not matched to a gene. CDR1 is MNHEY and CDR2 is SMNVEV in the germline V gene (reference sequence). The CDR3 is 15 amino acids. The CDR3 region is CASSLGTGGIYEQYF. The CDR3 DNA is TGTGCCAGCAGTTTGGGGACAGGGGGTATCTACGAGCAGTACTTC.

The rearrangement links TRBV7-9 to TRBJ2-5; 9 nucleotides align to TRBD2. The CDR3 totals 14 residues. Germline CDR1 SEHNR, CDR2 FQNEAQ (reference sequence). The junction had 1 base not matched to a gene; V was cut back by 2 bases and J by 3 bases. The CDR3 reads CASSLIAGEETQYF. The DNA for the CDR3 is TGTGCCAGCAGCTTAATAGCGGGGGAAGAGACCCAGTACTTC.

The V gene is TRBV4-1, the J gene TRBJ2-5, with 9 bases aligning to TRBD2. With the DNA end fitting TRBJ2-7 better, the J assignment may be wrong. The CDR3 contains 14 residues. Germline values: CDR1 MGHRA, CDR2 YSYEKL. In DNA form, the CDR3 reads TGCGCCAGCAGCCGTTTAGCGGGGGCCGACGAGCAGTACTTC. Translating gives CASSRLAGADEQYF.